The 9 T cell receptor beta chains given below trace back to one sample, sequenced in a study of cytomegalovirus exposure and HLA in healthy donors. PCR amplification relied on 60 Vbeta primers (plus 13 Jbeta primers). Profiled with immunoSEQ multiplex PCR; TCRdb holds only in-frame clones, not every one. The table includes about 180,000 clones, under 80% detected once. Material for sequencing was PBMCs. The receptors stem from a woman between 50 and 59 years old in good health and CMV-seropositive.

This clone was seen once. This chain uses TRBV19 with TRBJ2-2; no clear D gene. Trimming shortened V by 6 bases and J by 0 bases, and 8 bases separated the two germline ends. The CDR3 runs 14 residues. CDR1 is LNHDA, CDR2 SQIVND, per germline (reference sequence). CDR3: CASRRLPNTGELFF. DNA for the CDR3: TGTGCCAGTAGGAGGCTACCGAACACCGGGGAGCTGTTTTTT.

For this clone: The same CDR3 also results from other DNA sequences found in this sample. The chain recombines TRBV9 with TRBJ2-2; the match to TRBD2 covers 7 bases. CDR1 and CDR2 from the germline V gene are SGDLS and YYNGEE. With V trimmed by 0 bases and J by 0 bases, 2 bases remained unmatched. The CDR3 length is 16 residues. As DNA, the CDR3 is TGTGCCAGCAGCGTAGGGGGGGGGACGAACACCGGGGAGCTGTTTTTT. It encodes CASSVGGGTNTGELFF.

The chain links TRBV6-1 to TRBJ1-6; possible D gene TRBD1, 6 bases. Germline CDR1 is MNHNS and CDR2 is SASEGT. V lost 3 bases to trimming and J lost 5 bases, with 8 bases between them. The CDR3 loop spans 14 amino acids. The CDR3 reads CASSDTGNNSPLHF. CDR3 bases: TGTGCCAGCAGTGATACAGGGAATAATTCACCCCTCCACTTT.

The V call is TRBV6-1, the J call TRBJ1-6, with 7 bases matching TRBD1. This CDR3 is 14 amino acids long. Germline V gene lookup returns CDR1 MNHNS and CDR2 SASEGT. Unmatched junction bases numbered 6, after V lost 2 bases and J lost 11 bases. CDR3: CASSETQGGTPLHF. The CDR3 nucleotides are TGTGCCAGCAGTGAAACCCAGGGGGGTACACCCCTCCACTTT.

The chain joins TRBV6-6 to TRBJ1-1; 7 nucleotides agree with TRBD1. In germline, CDR1 is MNHNY, CDR2 SVGAGI (reference sequence). The CDR3 is 13 amino acids. Trimming removed 2 bases from V and 4 bases from J; junction bases left unmatched: 1. The CDR3 loop reads CASSYRGRTEAFF. The CDR3 nucleotides read TGTGCCAGCAGTTACAGGGGGCGCACTGAAGCTTTCTTT.

This clone was seen a handful of times. The chain uses TRBV6-1 and TRBJ2-7; unclear D gene. V lost 5 bases to trimming and J lost 7 bases, with 15 bases between them. The germline CDR1 and CDR2 sequences are MNHNS and SASEGT. There are 13 residues in the CDR3. CDR3 protein: CASSFGLKREQYF. The CDR3 nucleotides are TGTGCCAGCAGTTTCGGGTTGAAAAGGGAGCAGTACTTC.

This chain joins TRBV2 and TRBJ2-3, with 13 bases identical to TRBD2. V dropped 11 bases and J dropped 4; count of bases not matched to a gene: 9. Germline assignment: CDR1 SNHLY and CDR2 FYNNEI. The CDR3 sequence is 15 residues long. The CDR3 DNA reads as TGTGCCTCTCGACTAGCGGGGGGCGGGGCAGATACGCAGTATTTT. Translated, it gives CASRLAGGGADTQYF.

This clone was counted a few times. The CDR3 here is CASSPEAREQYF. The CDR3 nucleotides read TGTGCCAGCAGCCCCGAGGCCCGCGAGCAGTACTTC. V is TRBV7-9 and J is TRBJ2-7; D is unclear. Germline V gives CDR1 SEHNR, CDR2 FQNEAQ (reference sequence). V was cut by 5 bases and J by 6 bases, with 11 bases left in between. This CDR3 contains 12 residues.

CDR3 residues: CASSPRDRKNTGELFF. The CDR3 coding sequence is TGTGCCAGCAGCCCACGGGACAGGAAGAACACCGGGGAGCTGTTTTTT. The chain recombines TRBV13 with TRBJ2-2, with TRBD1 matching over 8 bases. This CDR3 is 16 amino acids long. Germline values: CDR1 PRHDT, CDR2 FYEKMQ (reference sequence). J was trimmed by 1 base and V by 5 bases; bases with no gene match: 6.